The sequence of this TCR beta chain was determined in a study of T cells in Graves' hyperthyroidism and ophthalmopathy. Study-level background: Peripheral blood was obtained at initial diagnosis, preceding any treatment. Findings of the study overall: Also found in blood were most expanded thyroid clonotypes above 0.001. Ophthalmopathy was distinguished from stable hyperthyroidism by 13 V-J signatures.

Lactation, pregnancy, other autoimmune disease or uncontrolled infection excluded patients. The CDR3 regions of TCR beta were amplified from RNA transcripts. Initially, a first-round RT-PCR of the TCR CDR3 employed the HTBI primer set. One entry per CDR3 protein, called by TCRdb with MiXCR from the multiplex PCR reads. The profile shows hundreds of thousands of distinct CDR3 sequences, more than 12% of them singletons. This clonotype was detected many times. The antigen is not known. This TCR derives from a man in his fifties or sixties with Graves' ophthalmopathy. The sequenced material came from blood.

The CDR3 spells CASSPDLAGAKDTQYF. The CDR3 bases are TGTGCCAGCAGCCCCGACTTGGCGGGAGCGAAAGATACGCAGTATTTT. The chain links TRBV7-2 to TRBJ2-3, with 7 bases lining up with TRBD2. Germline assignment: CDR1 SGHTA and CDR2 FQGNSA. V shed 5 bases, J shed 5 bases, and the junction held 13 bases outside the gene matches. This CDR3 is built from 16 residues. Filled out from reference TRBV7-2 and TRBJ2-3, the complete variable domain reads GAGVSQSPSNKVTEKGKDVELRCDPISGHTALYWYRQSLGQGLEFLIYFQGNSAPDKSGLPSDRFSAERTGGSVSTLTIQRTQQEDSAVYLCASSPDLAGAKDTQYFGPGTRLTVL.